This TCR beta chain is drawn from a study of regulatory T cells in long-lasting Graves disease. On the study more broadly: Newly diagnosed Graves' patients took antithyroid drugs under 3 months. Whole-study findings and limits: Preferential use of TRBV28, TRBJ1-2 and TRBJ2-5 was seen in persistent disease.

Specified time point: newly diagnosed GD, antithyroid drugs for less than 3 months. After RNA was extracted from PBMCs, the TCR library was made from it. In Xi'an, China, an endocrinology department was the source of patients. Worth noting for this clonotype: What it binds is unknown.

The authors built TCR beta libraries using iRepertoire HTBI primers and Arm-PCR of CDR3 regions. TCRdb re-called the multiplex PCR reads through MiXCR, storing one row per CDR3 protein. The sample holds over 300,000 distinct CDR3 sequences, 15% to 18% seen once. Germline assignment: CDR1 SQVTM and CDR2 ANQGSEA. V shed 6 bases and J 4 bases; nucleotides not matched to a gene: 4. The CDR3 length is 12 residues. Here the sequenced sample was peripheral blood mononuclear cells (PBMCs), taken at new diagnosis, from a patient treated with antithyroid drugs. This chain links TRBV29-1 with TRBJ2-7, with 9 bases lining up with TRBD1. This receptor was identified in a female donor with Graves disease. CDR3 amino acids: CSVSTGGYEQYF. Here the CDR3 DNA reads TGCAGCGTCTCGACAGGGGGGTACGAGCAGTACTTC.